The 12 T cell receptor beta chains listed next were all sequenced from one sample in a study of breast tumors, draining lymph nodes, adjacent tissues. In TCRdb, the multiplex PCR reads were re-called with MiXCR into one record per CDR3 protein. The sample includes some 120,000 distinct CDR3 sequences, less than 25% seen only once; the top ten take 2% to 2.5%. Axillary draining lymph nodes of breast cancer patients supplied the node samples. Specimen: axillary lymph node tissue. The receptors stem from a female donor with breast cancer. Some clones in this sample may be carry-over from other donors' samples.

At least ten counts were recorded for this clonotype. The chain links TRBV28 to TRBJ2-7; the match to TRBD2 covers 7 bases. Germline V lookup: CDR1 MDHEN, CDR2 SYDVKM. The V gene end was trimmed by 6 bases and the J gene end by 1 base; junction bases not matched to a gene: 9. The length of the CDR3 is 15 residues. CDR3 protein: CASRPTSDRSYEQYF. Here the CDR3 DNA reads TGTGCCAGCAGACCAACTAGCGACCGTTCCTACGAGCAGTACTTC. The full variable domain, in which reference TRBV28 and TRBJ2-7 provide the parts outside the CDR3, is DVKVTQSSRYLVKRTGEKVFLECVQDMDHENMFWYRQDPGLGLRLIYFSYDVKMKEKGDIPEGYSVSREKKERFSLILESASTNQTSMYLCASRPTSDRSYEQYFGPGTRLTVT.

The genes are TRBV11-2 and TRBJ2-6; D might be TRBD1 (6 bases). The CDR3 sequence is 16 residues long. CDR1 and CDR2 from the germline V gene are SGHAT and FQNNGV. V was trimmed by 5 bases and J by 2 bases, leaving 13 bases between them. The CDR3 DNA follows: TGTGCCAGCAGCCTAACAGGGACGGCTGGGGCCAACGTCCTGACTTTC. It codes for CASSLTGTAGANVLTF. Complete variable domain (other parts from reference TRBV11-2 and TRBJ2-6): EAGVAQSPRYKIIEKRQSVAFWCNPISGHATLYWYQQILGQGPKLLIQFQNNGVVDDSQLPKDRFSAERLKGVDSTLKIQPAKLEDSAVYLCASSLTGTAGANVLTFGAGSRLTVL.

Remarks on this clonotype: This may stem from a read error, because a much larger clone lies one nucleotide away. This chain links TRBV19 with TRBJ2-3; 8 bases line up with TRBD2. The CDR3 has 15 amino acids. The J segment lost 8 bases and the V segment lost 5 bases, leaving 12 bases of the junction unmatched. Germline V lookup: CDR1 LNHDA, CDR2 SQIVND (reference sequence). For the CDR3, the DNA is TGTGCCAGTAGTCCTGGCGGGAGGCTCGGTTTTACGCAGTATTTT. Translating gives CASSPGGRLGFTQYF. Drawing the rest from reference TRBV19 and TRBJ2-3, the complete variable domain is DGGITQSPKYLFRKEGQNVTLSCEQNLNHDAMYWYRQDPGQGLRLIYYSQIVNDFQKGDIAEGYSVSREKKESFPLTVTSAQKNPTAFYLCASSPGGRLGFTQYFGPGTRLTVL.

This clonotype was detected many times. The gene calls are TRBV12-3 or TRBV12-4 and TRBJ1-4; 7 positions agree with TRBD1. The CDR3 has 17 residues. V shed 1 base, J shed 4 bases, and the junction held 9 bases outside the gene matches. CDR3 sequence: CASSLVRGGSSNEKLFF. The CDR3 region has the DNA TGTGCCAGCAGTTTAGTCAGGGGGGGGTCGAGTAATGAAAAACTGTTTTTT.

This clonotype has a count of ten or more. This sequence joins TRBV2 and TRBJ2-2; maybe TRBD1 (6 bases). V shed 8 bases and J shed 0 bases, with 16 bases lying between them. The CDR3 length is 16 residues. The germline CDR1 and CDR2 sequences are SNHLY and FYNNEI. In DNA form, the CDR3 reads TGTGCCAGCGGAATAGAGGGGGTCTCGAACACCGGGGAGCTGTTTTTT. Translated: CASGIEGVSNTGELFF.

This chain uses TRBV19 with TRBJ1-4, with D maybe TRBD1 (5 bases). Trimming removed 7 bases from V and 9 bases from J, with 18 bases in between. Looked up from germline, CDR1 is LNHDA and CDR2 is SQIVND (reference sequence). The CDR3 totals 14 residues. CDR3 protein: CASNSGRSNKKLFF. In DNA, the CDR3 is TGTGCCAGTAACTCGGGACGGTCGAATAAAAAACTGTTTTTT.

There are many counts of this clonotype. This sequence joins TRBV30 and TRBJ2-2; TRBD2 matches at 7 bases. Germline V gene data show CDR1 as GTSNPN and CDR2 as SVGIG (reference sequence). V gave up 2 bases and J gave up 4 bases; unmatched junction bases: 7. This CDR3 has 15 amino acids. CDR3 in DNA: TGTGCCTGGAGTTTAGGGACTATACTCACCGGGGAGCTGTTTTTT. Residues: CAWSLGTILTGELFF.

For this clonotype: Possible read error: a much larger clone is one base away. The CDR3 nucleotides are TGCGCCAGCAGCTTAACAGGGGATAATTACAATGGGCAGTTCTTC. It encodes CASSLTGDNYNGQFF. The gene calls are TRBV5-1 and TRBJ2-1; the match to TRBD1 covers 7 bases. The length of the CDR3 is 15 residues. The germline CDR1 and CDR2 sequences are SGHRS and YFSETQ.

This clonotype occurred many times. CDR3 bases: TGTGCCAGCAGCGTAGGTGAGGTAGATACGCAGTATTTT. This sequence encodes CASSVGEVDTQYF. V gene TRBV9 combines with J gene TRBJ2-3; D gene uncertain. The CDR3 spans 13 residues. Trimming took off 0 bases at V and 5 bases at J, with 7 bases between the two ends. Looked up from germline, CDR1 is SGDLS and CDR2 is YYNGEE.

This clonotype was seen at least ten times. The rearrangement joins TRBV20-1 to TRBJ1-4; D is undetermined. V lost 6 bases, J lost 4 bases, and 15 bases lay in between. This CDR3 contains 14 residues. CDR1 and CDR2 from the germline V gene are DFQATT and SNEGSKA (reference sequence). The CDR3, as DNA: TGCAGTGCCTCGGAGGGCTTCCTTAATGAAAAACTGTTTTTT. Its protein product is CSASEGFLNEKLFF.

In its sample, this clonotype was seen many times. The rearrangement links TRBV19 to TRBJ1-5; the match to TRBD1 covers 9 bases. The J segment lost 5 bases and the V segment lost 6 bases, leaving 8 bases of the junction unmatched. The CDR3 loop spans 15 amino acids. Germline lookup yields CDR1 LNHDA and CDR2 SQIVND (reference sequence). The CDR3 nucleotides are TGTGCCAGTAGCTTCCGGGACAGGGTAGATCAGCCCCAGCATTTT. Translating gives CASSFRDRVDQPQHF.

This clonotype has a handful of counts. This may be a read error, as it is one base from a much larger clone. Here the CDR3 reads CASSEQDGSAGQFF. For the CDR3, the DNA is TGCGCCAGCAGCGAACAGGACGGCTCCGCTGGGCAGTTCTTC. The chain combines TRBV5-1 with TRBJ2-1; D possibly corresponds to TRBD1 (5 bases). Trimming removed 4 bases from V and 12 bases from J, with 20 bases in between. CDR1 and CDR2 from the germline V gene are SGHRS and YFSETQ. The CDR3 runs 14 residues. Full variable domain (rest looked up from reference TRBV5-1 and TRBJ2-1): KAGVTQTPRYLIKTRGQQVTLSCSPISGHRSVSWYQQTPGQGLQFLFEYFSETQRNKGNFPGRFSGRQFSNSRSEMNVSTLELGDSALYLCASSEQDGSAGQFFGPGTRLTVL.